This T cell receptor beta chain was identified during a study of T cell changes during pregnancy in multiple sclerosis. After removal of 1 base from V and 4 bases from J, the junction contained 7 bases not matched to a gene. The CDR3 spans 16 residues. CDR1 and CDR2 from the germline V gene are PRHDT and FYEKMQ (reference sequence). Data came from immunoSEQ multiplex PCR; TCRdb stores just in-frame clones and leaves some out. The profile shows about 28,000 clones, under 95% of them singletons. The sample consisted of peripheral blood, taken in the first trimester of pregnancy. The sequence was obtained from a female donor in good health, enrolled as a control in a pregnancy study. The chain joins TRBV13 to TRBJ2-1, with TRBD2 matching over 7 bases. The CDR3 sequence: CASSLEDGGMYNEQFF. The CDR3 nucleotides read TGTGCCAGCAGCTTAGAGGACGGGGGGATGTACAATGAGCAGTTCTTC.